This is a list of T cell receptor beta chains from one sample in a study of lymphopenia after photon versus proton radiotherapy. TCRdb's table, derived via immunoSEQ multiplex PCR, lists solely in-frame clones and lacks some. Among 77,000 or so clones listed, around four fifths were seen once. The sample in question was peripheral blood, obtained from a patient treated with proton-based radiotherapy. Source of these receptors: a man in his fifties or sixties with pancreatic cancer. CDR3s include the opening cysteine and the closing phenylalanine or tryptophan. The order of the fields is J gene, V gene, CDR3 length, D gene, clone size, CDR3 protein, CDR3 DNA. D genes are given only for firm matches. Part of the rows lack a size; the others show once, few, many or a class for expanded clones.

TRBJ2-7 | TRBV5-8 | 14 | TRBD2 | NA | CASSLDSGRNEQYF | TGTGCCAGCAGCCTGGACAGCGGGAGAAACGAGCAGTACTTC
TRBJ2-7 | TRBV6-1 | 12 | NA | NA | CASSEAPHEQYF | TGTGCCAGCAGTGAGGCCCCCCACGAGCAGTACTTC
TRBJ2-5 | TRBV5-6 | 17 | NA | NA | CASSLVGRSGGRETQYF | TGTGCCAGCAGCTTGGTAGGGAGGTCAGGGGGTAGGGAGACCCAGTACTTC
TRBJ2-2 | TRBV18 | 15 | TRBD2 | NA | CASSGTSGTTGELFF | TGTGCCAGCTCAGGGACTAGCGGGACTACCGGGGAGCTGTTTTTT
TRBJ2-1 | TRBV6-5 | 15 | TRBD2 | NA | CASSPRLANYNEQFF | TGTGCCAGCAGCCCCAGACTAGCAAACTACAATGAGCAGTTCTTC
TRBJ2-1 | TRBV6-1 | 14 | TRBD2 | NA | CASTKRGTYNEQFF | TGTGCCAGCACTAAGCGGGGAACCTACAATGAGCAGTTCTTC
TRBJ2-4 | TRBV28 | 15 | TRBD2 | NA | CASSPAGGPRNIQYF | TGTGCCAGCAGCCCGGCGGGGGGGCCGCGGAACATTCAGTACTTC
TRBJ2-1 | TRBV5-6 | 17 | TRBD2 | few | CASSLATLGTSATEQFF | TGTGCCAGCAGCTTGGCCACCCTCGGGACTAGCGCCACCGAGCAGTTCTTC
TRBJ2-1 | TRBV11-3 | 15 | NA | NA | CASSLDHGSNNEQFF | TGTGCCAGCAGCTTGGACCACGGGAGCAATAATGAGCAGTTCTTC
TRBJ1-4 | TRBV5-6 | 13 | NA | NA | CASSFGVNEKLFF | TGTGCCAGCAGCTTTGGGGTGAATGAAAAACTGTTTTTT
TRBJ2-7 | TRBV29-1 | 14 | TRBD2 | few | CSAKGGRGGYEQYF | TGCAGCGCCAAGGGCGGGAGAGGAGGATACGAGCAGTACTTC
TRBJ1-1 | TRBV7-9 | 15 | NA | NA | CASSDPQGPNTEAFF | TGTGCCAGCAGTGACCCCCAGGGGCCGAACACTGAAGCTTTCTTT
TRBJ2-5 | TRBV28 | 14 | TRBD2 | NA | CASRQPGTRETQYF | TGTGCCAGCAGACAACCCGGGACTAGGGAGACCCAGTACTTC
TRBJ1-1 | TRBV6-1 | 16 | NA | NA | CASSEALWGENTEAFF | TGTGCCAGCAGTGAAGCGCTTTGGGGGGAGAACACTGAAGCTTTCTTT
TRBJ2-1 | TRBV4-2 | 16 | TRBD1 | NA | CASSHAGTGRHNEQFF | TGTGCCAGCAGCCATGCCGGGACAGGGAGACACAATGAGCAGTTCTTC
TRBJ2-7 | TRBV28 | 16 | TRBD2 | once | CASSGGGLAGSYEQYF | TGTGCCAGCAGTGGGGGGGGACTAGCGGGATCTTACGAGCAGTACTTC
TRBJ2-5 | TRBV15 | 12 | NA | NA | CATSPGMETQYF | TGTGCCACCAGCCCAGGGATGGAGACCCAGTACTTC
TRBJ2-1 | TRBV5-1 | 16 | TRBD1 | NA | CASNYFTGGSYNEQFF | TGCGCCAGCAACTACTTTACAGGGGGCTCCTACAATGAGCAGTTCTTC
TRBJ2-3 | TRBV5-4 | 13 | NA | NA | CASSPRQAVWQYF | TGTGCCAGCAGCCCCAGACAGGCAGTGTGGCAGTATTTT
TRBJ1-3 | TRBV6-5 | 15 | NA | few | CASSRGSNSGNTIYF | TGTGCCAGCAGTCGCGGGTCCAACTCTGGAAACACCATATATTTT
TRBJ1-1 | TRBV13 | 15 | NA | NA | CASSPQTGPGTEAFF | TGTGCCAGCAGCCCCCAAACAGGGCCGGGCACTGAAGCTTTCTTT
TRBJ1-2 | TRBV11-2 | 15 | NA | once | CASSRQMEANYGYTF | TGTGCCAGCAGCCGACAGATGGAGGCCAACTATGGCTACACCTTC
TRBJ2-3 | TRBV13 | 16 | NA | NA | CASSPVVWVESDTQYF | TGTGCCAGCAGCCCCGTAGTTTGGGTGGAATCAGATACGCAGTATTTT
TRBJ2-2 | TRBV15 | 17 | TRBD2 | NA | CATSRDEAGGRTGELFF | TGTGCCACCAGCAGAGATGAAGCGGGAGGCAGGACCGGGGAGCTGTTTTTT
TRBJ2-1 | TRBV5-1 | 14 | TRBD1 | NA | CASSGQGRLNEQFF | TGCGCCAGCTCCGGACAGGGACGGTTGAATGAGCAGTTCTTC
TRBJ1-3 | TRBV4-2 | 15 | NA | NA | CASSQELRAEGTIYF | TGTGCCAGCAGCCAAGAACTTAGAGCGGAAGGCACCATATATTTT
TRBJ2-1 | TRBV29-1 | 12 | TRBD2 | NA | CSGSGTTGEQFF | TGCAGCGGGAGCGGGACTACAGGTGAGCAGTTCTTC
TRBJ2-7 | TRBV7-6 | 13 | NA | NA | CASSLGGGYEQYF | TGTGCCAGCAGCTTAGGAGGGGGTTACGAGCAGTACTTC
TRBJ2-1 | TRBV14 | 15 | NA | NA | CASSRPGYNWGEQFF | TGTGCCAGCAGCCGGCCCGGGTACAACTGGGGTGAGCAGTTCTTC
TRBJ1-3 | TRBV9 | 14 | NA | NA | CASSVAGAGNTIYF | TGTGCCAGCAGCGTAGCAGGGGCTGGAAACACCATATATTTT
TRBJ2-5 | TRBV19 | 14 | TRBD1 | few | CASRGTGAQETQYF | TGTGCCAGCCGCGGGACAGGGGCCCAAGAGACCCAGTACTTC
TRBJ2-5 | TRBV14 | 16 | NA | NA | CASSQGSKVYGETQYF | TGTGCCAGCAGCCAAGGGTCCAAAGTGTACGGGGAGACCCAGTACTTC
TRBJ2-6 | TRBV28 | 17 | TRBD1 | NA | CASSSGQGRTGANVLTF | TGTGCCAGCAGTTCTGGACAGGGAAGGACAGGGGCCAACGTCCTGACTTTC
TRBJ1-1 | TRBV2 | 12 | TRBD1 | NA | CASRGDRVLAFF | TGTGCCAGCAGGGGGGACAGGGTTTTAGCTTTCTTT
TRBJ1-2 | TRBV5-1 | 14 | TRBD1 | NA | CASSYLLGQDGYTF | TGCGCCAGCAGCTACCTGTTAGGACAGGATGGCTACACCTTC
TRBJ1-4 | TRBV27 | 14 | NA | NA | CASSSPIANEKLFF | TGTGCCAGCAGTTCCCCTATCGCTAATGAAAAACTGTTTTTT
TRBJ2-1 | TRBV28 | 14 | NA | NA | CASSPSGVRNEQFF | TGTGCCAGCAGCCCGTCGGGAGTGAGGAATGAGCAGTTCTTC
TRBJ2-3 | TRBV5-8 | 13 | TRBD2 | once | CASSLLLAGAQYF | TGTGCCAGCAGCTTGCTCTTAGCGGGAGCACAGTATTTT
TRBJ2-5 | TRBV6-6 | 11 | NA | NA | CATRVGETQYF | TGTGCCACGCGGGTTGGAGAGACCCAGTACTTC
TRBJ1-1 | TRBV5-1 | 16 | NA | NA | CASSLIGGLGNTEAFF | TGCGCCAGCAGCTTGATTGGCGGGCTTGGGAACACTGAAGCTTTCTTT
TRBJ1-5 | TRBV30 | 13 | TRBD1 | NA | CAWSGQGGQPQHF | TGTGCCTGGAGTGGACAGGGTGGCCAGCCCCAGCATTTT
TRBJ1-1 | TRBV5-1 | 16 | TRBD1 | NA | CASSLQGAELNTEAFF | TGCGCCAGCAGCCTACAGGGGGCGGAACTGAACACTGAAGCTTTCTTT
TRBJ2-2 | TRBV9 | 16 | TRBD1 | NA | CASSGKPGGQGGELFF | TGTGCCAGCAGCGGCAAACCAGGGGGACAGGGCGGGGAGCTGTTTTTT
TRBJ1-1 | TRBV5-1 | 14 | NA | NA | CASSLGRWNTEAFF | TGCGCCAGCAGCTTGGGACGGTGGAACACTGAAGCTTTCTTT
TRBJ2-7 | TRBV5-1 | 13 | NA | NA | CASSLDGMAQQYF | TGCGCCAGCAGCTTGGACGGTATGGCCCAGCAGTACTTC
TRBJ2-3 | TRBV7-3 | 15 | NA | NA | CASSYKRGGTDTQYF | TGTGCCAGCAGCTACAAGCGAGGGGGCACAGATACGCAGTATTTT
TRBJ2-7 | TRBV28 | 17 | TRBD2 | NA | CASQKKGLAGGPYEQYF | TGTGCCAGCCAGAAGAAGGGACTAGCGGGAGGGCCCTACGAGCAGTACTTC
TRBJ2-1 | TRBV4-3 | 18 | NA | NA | CASSHLLGTPSSYNEQFF | TGCGCCAGCAGCCACCTTCTCGGGACTCCTAGCTCCTACAATGAGCAGTTCTTC
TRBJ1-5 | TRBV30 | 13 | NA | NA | CAWSVQENQPQHF | TGTGCCTGGAGTGTACAGGAGAATCAGCCCCAGCATTTT
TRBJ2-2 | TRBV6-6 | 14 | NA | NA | CASFNPPNTGELFF | TGTGCCAGCTTTAACCCACCGAACACCGGGGAGCTGTTTTTT
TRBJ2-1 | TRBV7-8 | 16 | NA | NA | CASSVRRLQAPDEQFF | TGTGCCAGCAGCGTCCGAAGACTCCAAGCCCCTGATGAGCAGTTCTTC
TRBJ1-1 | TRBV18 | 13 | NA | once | CASSRDWNTEAFF | TGTGCCAGCTCACGCGACTGGAACACTGAAGCTTTCTTT
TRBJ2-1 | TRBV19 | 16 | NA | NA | CASSIVFGDQNNEQFF | TGTGCCAGTAGTATAGTTTTCGGGGACCAAAACAATGAGCAGTTCTTC
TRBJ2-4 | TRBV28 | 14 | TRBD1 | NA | CASSLGTGINIQYF | TGTGCCAGCAGTTTAGGGACAGGGATCAACATTCAGTACTTC
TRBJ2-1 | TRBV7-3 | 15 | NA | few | CASSLNGRVYNEQFF | TGTGCCAGCAGCTTAAACGGGAGAGTCTACAATGAGCAGTTCTTC
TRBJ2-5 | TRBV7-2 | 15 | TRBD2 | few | CASSLVLSGGETQYF | TGTGCCAGCAGCTTAGTCCTGTCGGGGGGAGAGACCCAGTACTTC
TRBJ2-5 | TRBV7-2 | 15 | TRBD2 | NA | CASSALAGDQETQYF | TGTGCCAGCAGCGCCCTAGCGGGAGATCAAGAGACCCAGTACTTC
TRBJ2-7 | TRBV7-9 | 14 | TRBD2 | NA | CASSRAGLVYEQYF | TGTGCCAGCAGCCGCGCCGGACTAGTCTACGAGCAGTACTTC
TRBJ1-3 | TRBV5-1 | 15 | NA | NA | CASSWDRNSGNTIYF | TGCGCCAGCAGCTGGGACCGGAACTCTGGAAACACCATATATTTT
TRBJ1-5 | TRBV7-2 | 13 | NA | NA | CASSLDSNQPQHF | TGTGCCAGCAGCCTCGATAGCAATCAGCCCCAGCATTTT